The TCR beta chain under discussion was sequenced for a study of tissue T cells after allogeneic stem cell transplantation. Turning to this clone: Its antigen is as yet unknown. These gene names are mouse names. The read comes to an end 1 residue before the CDR3 does, leaving the germline J gene to fill in the end.

Trimming at V came to 3 bases and at J to 3 bases, leaving 1 base not matched to a gene. The CDR3 sequence is 13 residues long. CDR1 is KGHPV, CDR2 FQNQEV, per germline (reference sequence). Sequencing used immunoSEQ multiplex PCR; TCRdb keeps in-frame clones, though not all of them. The table includes some 4,000 clones, roughly 45% detected once. Regarding the study as a whole: Blood and spleen captured only part of the tissue TCR repertoire.

Time point of the sample: mouse harvest day 7 after allogeneic transplant. Mouse grafts combined 10^7 T-cell-depleted bone marrow cells with 10^6 splenic CD5+ T cells. B6 (H2b) cells into BALB/c (H2d) mice; tissues taken at day 7 or 14. The V call is TRBV26, the J call TRBJ1-2, with TRBD1 identical over 7 bases. The receptor comes from a female BALB/c mouse given C57BL/6 T cells with graft-versus-host disease after an allogeneic hematopoietic cell transplant. The sequencing input was lymph node tissue. The CDR3 sequence is CASSLRGDSDYTF. Partial CDR3 DNA: TGTGCCAGCAGTCTCAGGGGGGACTCCGACTACACC.